Shown below are 26 T cell receptor beta chains from a single sample sequenced in a study of Graves' ophthalmopathy and Graves' hyperthyroidism. For repertoire sequencing, the TCR beta CDR3 regions were amplified from RNA transcripts. RT-PCR in the first round used HTBI primers; a second-round multiplex PCR followed. One entry per CDR3 protein, called by TCRdb with MiXCR from the multiplex PCR reads. The data contain about 640,000 distinct CDR3 sequences, about two fifths of them singletons. The sample taken for sequencing was peripheral blood. Every receptor here comes from an adult man with Graves' ophthalmopathy.

This clonotype was recorded once. The rearrangement links TRBV29-1 to TRBJ1-3, with D possibly matching TRBD1 (5 bases). The ends were cut back, 2 bases at V and 1 base at J, with 6 bases in the middle. The V gene's germline CDR1 is SQVTM and CDR2 ANQGSEA. The CDR3 sequence is 13 residues long. CDR3: CSVEPGSGNTIYF. The CDR3 bases are TGCAGCGTTGAACCAGGGTCTGGAAACACCATATATTTT.

Turning to this clonotype: A much larger clone is a single base away; this may be a read error. The chain is built from TRBV7-2 and TRBJ2-7; a possible D gene is TRBD2 (5 bases). The CDR3 sequence is 11 residues long. Trimming shortened V by 6 bases and J by 4 bases, and 7 bases separated the two germline ends. The germline gives CDR1 SGHTA, CDR2 FQGNSA. CDR3 loop: CASREEYEQYF. The CDR3 DNA follows: TGTGCCAGCAGGGAGGAATACGAGCAGTACTTC.

The chain joins TRBV29-1 to TRBJ1-1; weak D call: TRBD1 (5 bases). CDR3 length equals 14 residues. The V gene lost 7 bases and the J gene lost 6 bases, with 21 bases spanning the gap. Germline V CDR1 and CDR2: SQVTM, ANQGSEA. The CDR3 DNA is TGCAGCGGCGCCGGGACGGAGGGTATCGCTGAAGCTTTCTTT. Protein product: CSGAGTEGIAEAFF.

The CDR3 reads CASSVDLGFEKLFF. Here the CDR3 DNA reads TGTGCCAGCAGCGTAGACTTGGGATTTGAAAAACTGTTTTTT. The chain combines TRBV9 with TRBJ1-4, with D unresolved. V was cut by 0 bases and J by 7 bases, with 10 bases left in between. The CDR3 has 14 amino acids. Germline CDR1 SGDLS, CDR2 YYNGEE.

This clonotype was detected ten times or more. V and J are TRBV19 and TRBJ1-2, with TRBD1 matching 7 bases. The CDR3 has 16 residues. Germline CDR1 LNHDA, CDR2 SQIVND (reference sequence). Unmatched junction bases numbered 10, after V lost 6 bases and J lost 0 bases. The CDR3 spells CASSGTAGQANYGYTF. In DNA, the CDR3 is TGTGCCAGTAGCGGGACAGCCGGCCAAGCTAACTATGGCTACACCTTC.

This clonotype has more than one count but fewer than ten. The rearrangement links TRBV20-1 to TRBJ1-4; a weak D match, TRBD1 (5 bases). The germline V gene encodes CDR1 DFQATT and CDR2 SNEGSKA (reference sequence). CDR3 length equals 14 residues. Trimming took 2 bases from V and 4 from J, leaving 11 bases between them. The CDR3 DNA sequence: TGCAGTGCTAGATCGGGGGGAGGTAATGAAAAACTGTTTTTT. Its translation is CSARSGGGNEKLFF.

The chain has TRBV2 and TRBJ1-1, with no clear D. The germline gives CDR1 SNHLY, CDR2 FYNNEI. Trimming stripped 8 bases from V and 7 bases from J, with 20 bases between. CDR3 length: 14 residues. The CDR3 DNA is TGTGCCAGCTCACCAAAGAGTAGTAACTTTGAAGCTTTCTTT. Its protein product is CASSPKSSNFEAFF.

V is TRBV15 and J is TRBJ1-5; 7 positions agree with TRBD1. The CDR3 sequence is 14 residues long. J lost 4 bases, V lost 7 bases, and 7 bases had no gene match. Germline values: CDR1 LNHNV, CDR2 YYDKDF (reference sequence). Written as DNA, the CDR3 is TGTGCCACCAACAGGGGACCGGAAAATCAGCCCCAGCATTTT. Protein product: CATNRGPENQPQHF.

This chain joins TRBV5-1 and TRBJ1-2; the D is unclear. The CDR3 runs to 15 residues. CDR1 is SGHRS, CDR2 YFSETQ, per germline. V was cut by 2 bases and J by 1 base, with 12 bases left in between. The CDR3 loop reads CASSFRGSVNYGYTF. The CDR3 DNA reads TGCGCCAGCAGCTTCCGTGGCAGCGTTAACTATGGCTACACCTTC.

Here the CDR3 DNA reads TGTGCCAGCAGGGCCTCAGGGCATCAGCCCCAGCATTTT. Translated, it gives CASRASGHQPQHF. The chain employs TRBV7-2 and TRBJ1-5, with a possible D match to TRBD1 (5 bases). The germline V gene encodes CDR1 SGHTA and CDR2 FQGNSA. The CDR3 spans 13 residues. V was trimmed by 6 bases and J by 5 bases, leaving 11 bases between them. The full variable domain, in which reference TRBV7-2 and TRBJ1-5 provide the parts outside the CDR3, is GAGVSQSPSNKVTEKGKDVELRCDPISGHTALYWYRQSLGQGLEFLIYFQGNSAPDKSGLPSDRFSAERTGGSVSTLTIQRTQQEDSAVYLCASRASGHQPQHFGDGTRLSIL.

The J gene is TRBJ1-2, the V gene TRBV30; 7 bases align to TRBD1. The junction had 7 bases not matched to a gene; V was cut back by 1 base and J by 8 bases. This CDR3 spans 13 amino acids. Germline V CDR1 and CDR2: GTSNPN, SVGIG (reference sequence). CDR3 sequence: CAWSGDRVRGYTF. CDR3 nucleotide sequence: TGTGCCTGGAGTGGTGACAGGGTAAGAGGCTACACCTTC. Supplemented by reference TRBV30 and TRBJ1-2, the full variable domain reads SQTIHQWPATLVQPVGSPLSLECTVEGTSNPNLYWYRQAAGRGLQLLFYSVGIGQISSEVPQNLSASRPQDRQFILSSKKLLLSDSGFYLCAWSGDRVRGYTFGSGTRLTVV.

This chain joins TRBV10-3 and TRBJ1-2, with TRBD1 as a possible D gene (6 bases). V dropped 6 bases and J dropped 7 bases, with 15 bases sitting between them. The germline V gene encodes CDR1 ENHRY and CDR2 SYGVKD. The CDR3 covers 13 residues. The CDR3 coding sequence is TGTGCCATCAGGGGGACACTAGAATCTGGCTACACCTTC. This codes for CAIRGTLESGYTF.

At least ten counts were recorded for this clonotype. This sequence joins TRBV7-6 and TRBJ2-7; D gene ambiguous. Germline values: CDR1 SGHVS, CDR2 FNYEAQ. Trimming removed 5 bases from V and 4 bases from J, with 9 bases in between. The CDR3 totals 12 residues. Written as DNA, the CDR3 is TGTGCCAGCAGCCCCGACGGATACGAGCAGTACTTC. Translating it yields CASSPDGYEQYF.

This clonotype was seen only a few times. The rearrangement uses TRBV6-2 or TRBV6-3 and TRBJ2-5, with 8 bases identical to TRBD1. Germline lookup yields CDR1 MNHEY and CDR2 SVGEGT. V gave up 6 bases and J gave up 4 bases; unmatched junction bases: 10. This CDR3 region has 15 residues. The CDR3 region has the DNA TGTGCCAGCAGCCCAGGACAGGGAGGTCGAGAGACCCAGTACTTC. Protein sequence: CASSPGQGGRETQYF.

This clonotype has a count of ten or more. The CDR3 loop reads CSVQDRTQETQYF. The DNA of the CDR3 is TGCAGCGTTCAGGACAGGACTCAAGAGACCCAGTACTTC. The chain couples TRBV29-1 to TRBJ2-5; 7 nucleotides align to TRBD1. The CDR3 is made up of 13 amino acids. CDR1 is SQVTM, CDR2 ANQGSEA, per germline. J was trimmed by 2 bases and V by 5 bases; bases with no gene match: 5.

Many counts were recorded for this clonotype. V usage is TRBV7-9 and J usage is TRBJ1-2, with 8 bases fitting TRBD1. The germline V gene has CDR1 SEHNR and CDR2 FQNEAQ (reference sequence). This CDR3 region has 17 residues. The V segment lost 1 base and the J segment 4 bases; nucleotides outside the gene matches: 11. In DNA form, the CDR3 reads TGTGCCAGCAGCTTAGAATTCCAAAGTACAGGGGGCTATGGCTACACCTTC. This translates into CASSLEFQSTGGYGYTF.

This clonotype was counted many times. The chain couples TRBV10-2 to TRBJ1-2; a possible D gene is TRBD1 (6 bases). The CDR3 length is 14 residues. V gave up 0 bases and J gave up 3 bases, with 8 bases separating them. Germline V lookup: CDR1 WSHSY, CDR2 SAAADI. In nucleotides, the CDR3 is TGCGCCAGCAGTGAGTCAGACAGGTACTATGGCTACACCTTC. This encodes CASSESDRYYGYTF.

V gene TRBV29-1 combines with J gene TRBJ2-5, with D possibly called TRBD1 or TRBD2 (6 bases each). The CDR3 runs 11 residues. CDR1 and CDR2 from the germline V gene are SQVTM and ANQGSEA. The V end was cut by 7 bases, the J end by 5 bases, with 11 bases between. In DNA form, the CDR3 reads TGCAGCGGGGGGGCCTGGGAGACCCAGTACTTC. Its translation is CSGGAWETQYF.

This clonotype was recorded many times. The chain combines TRBV10-3 with TRBJ1-2, with D possibly TRBD1 on 5 matching bases. Germline-derived CDR1 and CDR2 are ENHRY and SYGVKD. The ends were cut back, 0 bases at V and 6 bases at J, with 11 bases in the middle. The CDR3 is made up of 14 amino acids. This CDR3 reads CAISESTDRNGYTF. The DNA of the CDR3 is TGTGCCATCAGTGAGTCGACAGATCGAAATGGCTACACCTTC.

This clonotype was recorded a few times. The chain recombines TRBV4-1 with TRBJ1-6; D is unresolved. Germline V gives CDR1 MGHRA, CDR2 YSYEKL. CDR3 length equals 16 residues. V was trimmed by 1 base and J by 10 bases, leaving 17 bases between them. CDR3 amino acids: CASSQGPVSLSSPLHF. In DNA form, the CDR3 reads TGCGCCAGCAGCCAAGGTCCGGTCTCTTTATCCTCACCCCTCCACTTT.

In its sample, this clonotype was seen many times. The genes are TRBV29-1 and TRBJ2-7; 8 bases are shared with TRBD1. Looked up from germline, CDR1 is SQVTM and CDR2 is ANQGSEA. V lost 5 bases and J lost 10; bases outside the gene matches: 10. CDR3 length: 12 amino acids. The CDR3 loop is CSVRLGQGEQYF. CDR3 sequence (DNA): TGCAGCGTTCGACTAGGACAGGGCGAACAGTACTTC.

With regard to this clonotype: The junction and the germline gene differ at one end; a read error may be behind it. The chain links TRBV29-1 to TRBJ1-1; D remains unclear. Germline-derived CDR1 and CDR2 are SQVTM and ANQGSEA. The CDR3 spans 12 residues. The CDR3 protein is CSVFEGNTEAFF. The CDR3 DNA reads TGCAGCGTTTTTGAGGGTAACACTGAAGCCTTCTTT.

This clonotype was detected ten times or more. The chain recombines TRBV9 with TRBJ2-5; D is ambiguous. There are 14 residues in the CDR3. Trimming stripped 0 bases from V and 5 bases from J, with 11 bases between. Per the germline V gene, CDR1 is SGDLS and CDR2 is YYNGEE. CDR3 sequence: CASSVGSAGETQYF. The CDR3 coding sequence is TGTGCCAGCAGCGTAGGATCGGCTGGGGAGACCCAGTACTTC.

The rearrangement joins TRBV7-4 to TRBJ1-1; D unclear. The CDR3 extends over 14 amino acids. The V gene's germline CDR1 is SGHVT and CDR2 SQSDAQ. Trimming cost V 7 bases and J 5 bases, with 17 bases left between them. CDR3: CASTPGEGRTEAFF. CDR3 sequence (DNA): TGTGCCAGCACCCCAGGCGAAGGTCGGACTGAAGCTTTCTTT.

This clonotype was observed many times. This chain uses TRBV7-3 with TRBJ1-1; D remains unclear. Trimming shortened V by 5 bases and J by 7 bases, and 11 bases separated the two germline ends. This CDR3 has 12 residues. Germline V gene data show CDR1 as SGHTA and CDR2 as FQGTGA. CDR3 nucleotide sequence: TGTGCCAGCAGCACCGGATGGGGTGAAGCTTTCTTT. As protein: CASSTGWGEAFF.

This chain links TRBV7-4 with TRBJ2-7; a weak D match, TRBD1 (6 bases). Germline CDR1 is SGHVT and CDR2 is SQSDAQ. Between the trimmed V and J ends, which lost 5 bases and 5 bases, there was a span of 19 bases. The CDR3 sequence is 15 residues long. The CDR3 is CASSQQGVGSDEQYF. DNA of the CDR3: TGTGCCAGCAGCCAACAGGGAGTGGGTAGCGACGAGCAGTACTTC. Combining the CDR3 with reference TRBV7-4 and TRBJ2-7 gives the whole variable domain GAGVSQSPRYKVAKRGRDVALRCDSISGHVTLYWYRQTLGQGSEVLTYSQSDAQRDKSGRPSGRFSAERPERSVSTLKIQRTEQGDSAVYLCASSQQGVGSDEQYFGPGTRLTVT.